This T cell receptor beta chain was sequenced during a study of blood T cell repertoires in COVID-19. Across the study: Samples taken during acute and convalescent COVID-19 were collected in the United States, Italy and Spain.

The V and J ends lost 2 bases and 5 bases, in that order; junction bases with no gene match: 0. Per germline, CDR1 SNHLY and CDR2 FYNNEI. The CDR3 is 13 residues long. Method: immunoSEQ multiplex PCR; TCRdb's copy keeps in-frame clones and lacks some. This sample has roughly 99,000 clones, with 70% to 90% found just once. Material for sequencing was peripheral blood. The chain links TRBV2 to TRBJ2-1, with 7 bases identical to TRBD1. The clonotype was recovered from a man aged 35 to 55 with active or convalescent COVID-19. The CDR3 DNA is TGTGCCAGCAGTGAAACAGGGGACAATGAGCAGTTCTTC. This sequence encodes CASSETGDNEQFF.